A selection of T cell receptor beta chains follows, all from one sample in a study. TCRdb independently ran MiXCR on the 5' RACE reads; one entry per CDR3 protein. The sample lists 6,000 to 7,500 distinct CDR3 sequences, about three quarters occurring once. Sequencing was done on a sample of tumor-infiltrating Tregs sorted from the breast tumor. These receptors all come from a female donor with breast cancer. Both conserved end residues are part of each CDR3. A D gene is named only where the DNA matches it firmly. The size entry is marked missing in some rows and otherwise reads once, few, many or a size class.

TRBJ2-1 | TRBV6-1 | - | once | TGTGCCAGCTCGGCGGCCAATGAGCAGTTCTTC | CASSAANEQFF
TRBJ1-1 | TRBV12-3/TRBV12-4 | TRBD1 | - | TGTGCCAGCAGACCTACGACAGGGTTGGGCACTGAAGCTTTCTTT | CASRPTTGLGTEAFF
TRBJ2-3 | TRBV10-2 | TRBD2 | - | TGTGCCAGCAGTTACACAGCGGGAGTTTCGTTAATCACAGATACGCAGTATTTT | CASSYTAGVSLITDTQYF
TRBJ2-5 | TRBV20-1 | TRBD2 | - | TGCAGTGTTAGCGGGAGGGCCACTACCGGGGAGACCCAGTACTTC | CSVSGRATTGETQYF
TRBJ2-1 | TRBV12-3/TRBV12-4 | - | once | TGTGCCAGCAGTTGGTATACTACACAAAATGAGCAGTTCTTC | CASSWYTTQNEQFF
TRBJ2-3 | TRBV20-1 | - | - | TGCAGTGCTAGAGATCAGGTCTCTGGCACAGATACGCAGTATTTT | CSARDQVSGTDTQYF
TRBJ2-7 | TRBV7-7 | TRBD1 | few | TGTGCTAGCAGCCCTGGACAGGGCTACGAGCAGTACTTC | CASSPGQGYEQYF
TRBJ2-7 | TRBV6-2/TRBV6-3 | - | - | TGTGCCAGCAGTCACTCACGGGACCGGAAATTCTGCGAGCAGTACTTC | CASSHSRDRKFCEQYF
TRBJ1-2 | TRBV29-1 | - | - | TGCAGCGTGGATGATAAGGGCCCGCGGAGTGGCTACACCTTC | CSVDDKGPRSGYTF
TRBJ2-7 | TRBV28 | - | - | TGTGCCAGCAGCTCCCGGGAGCGCGTCCACGAGCAGTACTTC | CASSSRERVHEQYF
TRBJ2-1 | TRBV11-3 | - | - | TGTGCCAGCAGCACCCGGGACCTCAGTCCCTACAATGAGCAGTTCTTC | CASSTRDLSPYNEQFF
TRBJ1-5 | TRBV20-1 | - | - | TGCAGTGCTAGTAAGGGGTTACGACAGCCCCAGCATTTT | CSASKGLRQPQHF
TRBJ2-1 | TRBV6-5 | - | few | TGTGCCAGCAGTTCAATCGTATCCGGGACCGAGCAGTTCTTC | CASSSIVSGTEQFF
TRBJ1-3 | TRBV10-3 | - | - | TGTGCCATCAGTCCAGACTGGGGGCCGAACTCTGGAAACACCATATATTTT | CAISPDWGPNSGNTIYF
TRBJ2-7 | TRBV6-5 | - | - | TGTGCCAGCAGTTACTGGGCAGAACCTGGGGGCGAGCAGTACTTC | CASSYWAEPGGEQYF
TRBJ2-1 | TRBV4-2 | TRBD2 | large | TGTGCCAGCAGCCATGTCGGGGGGGCCGATGAGCAGTTCTTC | CASSHVGGADEQFF
TRBJ2-3 | TRBV15 | - | - | TGTGCCACCCGGGCGGGGACCACAGATACGCAGTATTTT | CATRAGTTDTQYF
TRBJ2-1 | TRBV5-5 | - | - | TGTGCCAGCAGCTTGCAGACACCCGACCCTTTGCAGTTCTTC | CASSLQTPDPLQFF
TRBJ2-7 | TRBV5-6 | - | - | TGTGCCAGCAGCTCCGCAGGGTTTTACGAGCAGTACTTC | CASSSAGFYEQYF
TRBJ2-1 | TRBV10-1 | TRBD2 | - | TGCGCCAGCAGTGGGAGGACTAGCGGAAGGAATGAGCAGTTCTTC | CASSGRTSGRNEQFF
TRBJ1-6 | TRBV7-8 | - | - | TGTGCCAGCAGCTTAGAAGCGGATAATTCACCCCTCCACTTT | CASSLEADNSPLHF
TRBJ1-5 | TRBV21-1 | - | - | TGTGCCAGCACGGGGTTGACTCAGCATTTT | CASTGLTQHF
TRBJ2-1 | TRBV7-6 | TRBD2 | - | TGTGCCAGCAGCTCTTTAGCGGGGTACAATGAGCAGTTCTTC | CASSSLAGYNEQFF
TRBJ2-5 | TRBV11-2 | TRBD2 | few | TGTGCCAGCAGCCGTACTATGCGGGGGGGTTTCCAAGAGACCCAGTACTTC | CASSRTMRGGFQETQYF
TRBJ2-3 | TRBV5-1 | - | - | TGCGCCAGCAGCCAAACAGGGACCACAGATACGCAGTATTTT | CASSQTGTTDTQYF
TRBJ2-3 | TRBV20-1 | - | - | TGCAGTGCTAGAGGGACGGGCGAAAATTTGGATACGCAGTATTTT | CSARGTGENLDTQYF
TRBJ2-3 | TRBV5-1 | TRBD2 | - | TGCGCCAGCAGATCGGATTCTAGCGGGAGTACCGATACGCAGTATTTT | CASRSDSSGSTDTQYF
TRBJ1-2 | TRBV5-1 | - | - | TGCGCCAGCAGCTTGGACGTGGGGTCCAAGAACTATGGCTACACCTTC | CASSLDVGSKNYGYTF
TRBJ2-2 | TRBV7-3 | TRBD1 | - | TGTGCCAGCAGCTCTGACAGGGGTCAGGACACCGGGGAGCTGTTTTTT | CASSSDRGQDTGELFF
TRBJ2-1 | TRBV3-1 | - | - | TGTGCCAGCAGCCCCCTGCTTTCTAGCGATGAGCAGTTCTTC | CASSPLLSSDEQFF
TRBJ2-1 | TRBV4-1 | - | few | TGCGCCAGCAGCCAAGATCCGGGGGATGAGCAGTTCTTC | CASSQDPGDEQFF
TRBJ2-1 | TRBV18 | TRBD2 | - | TGTGCCAGCTCACCACCGCTAGCGGGGGGGGCCTACAATGAGCAGTTCTTC | CASSPPLAGGAYNEQFF
TRBJ2-7 | TRBV5-1 | - | - | TGCGCCAGCAGCTTGACGGAAGATTACGAGCAGTACTTC | CASSLTEDYEQYF
TRBJ2-1 | TRBV6-5 | - | few | TGTGCCAGCAGTAGGGATCAACAGGGTGGGAATGAGCAGTTCTTC | CASSRDQQGGNEQFF
TRBJ1-1 | TRBV20-1 | - | - | TGCAGGGGGGACTATCAGAACACTGAAGCTTTCTTT | CRGDYQNTEAFF
TRBJ1-5 | TRBV2 | - | once | TGTGCCAGCAGGCCGCGACAGAATAGCAATCAGCCCCAGCATTTT | CASRPRQNSNQPQHF
TRBJ1-6 | TRBV5-4 | - | - | TGTGCCAGCAGCTTGGGAAGGTGGGGAGTACCCCTCCACTTT | CASSLGRWGVPLHF
TRBJ1-1 | TRBV5-6 | - | - | TGTGCCAGCAGCTTTACATTGGGTCTTCCGAACACTGAAGCTTTCTTT | CASSFTLGLPNTEAFF
TRBJ2-7 | TRBV20-1 | - | - | TGCAGTGCTCGGGTTTGGGTAGCGGAGACCTACGAGCAGTACTTC | CSARVWVAETYEQYF
TRBJ2-3 | TRBV20-1 | TRBD2 | - | TGCAGTGCCTTAGCGGGAGGGACCCCAGATACGCAGTATTTT | CSALAGGTPDTQYF
TRBJ2-4 | TRBV4-1 | - | - | TGCGCCAGCAGCCAAGGGGGTCAGGCCAAAAACATTCAGTACTTC | CASSQGGQAKNIQYF
TRBJ2-7 | TRBV10-3 | TRBD2 | - | TGTGCCACGCTAGCGGGGGAAAGTAACGAGCAGTACTTC | CATLAGESNEQYF
TRBJ1-1 | TRBV3-1 | - | - | TGTGCCAGCAGCCAAGATCCCAGCACTGAGGCTTTCTTT | CASSQDPSTEAFF
TRBJ2-5 | TRBV10-3 | - | - | TGTGCCATCAGTGAGGGTACTCTGAAAGAGACCCAGTACTTC | CAISEGTLKETQYF
TRBJ2-7 | TRBV4-2 | TRBD2 | - | TGCGCCAGCAGCCAAGTTGCGGGGGAGGGAACCTACGAGCAGTACTTC | CASSQVAGEGTYEQYF